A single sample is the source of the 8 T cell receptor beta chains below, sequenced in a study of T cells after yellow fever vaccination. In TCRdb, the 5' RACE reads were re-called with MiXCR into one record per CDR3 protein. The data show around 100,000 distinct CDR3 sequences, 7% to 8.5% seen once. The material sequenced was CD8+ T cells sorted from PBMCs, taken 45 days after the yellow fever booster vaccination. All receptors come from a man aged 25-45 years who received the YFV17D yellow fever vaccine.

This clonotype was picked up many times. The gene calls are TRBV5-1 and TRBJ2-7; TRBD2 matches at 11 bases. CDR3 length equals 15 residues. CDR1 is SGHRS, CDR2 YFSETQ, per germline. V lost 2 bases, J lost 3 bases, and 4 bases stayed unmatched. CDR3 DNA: TGCGCCAGCAGCTTATCTACTAGCGGGGGCTACGAGCAGTACTTC. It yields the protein CASSLSTSGGYEQYF.

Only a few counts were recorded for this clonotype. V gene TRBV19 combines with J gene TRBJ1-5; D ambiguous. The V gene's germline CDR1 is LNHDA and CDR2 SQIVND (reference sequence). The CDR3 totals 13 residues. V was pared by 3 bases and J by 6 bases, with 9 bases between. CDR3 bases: TGTGCCAGTAGTATGTCCCCGGCTCAGCCCCAGCATTTT. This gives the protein CASSMSPAQPQHF.

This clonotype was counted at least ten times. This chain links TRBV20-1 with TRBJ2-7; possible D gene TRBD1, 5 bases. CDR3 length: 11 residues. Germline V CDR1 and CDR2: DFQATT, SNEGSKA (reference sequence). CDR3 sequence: CSARQSYEQYF. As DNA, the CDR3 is TGCAGCGCAAGACAGTCCTACGAGCAGTACTTC.

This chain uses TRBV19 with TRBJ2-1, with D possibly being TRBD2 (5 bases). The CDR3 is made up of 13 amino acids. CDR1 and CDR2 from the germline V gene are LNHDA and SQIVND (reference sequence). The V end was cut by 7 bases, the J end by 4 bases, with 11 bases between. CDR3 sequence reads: CASNPGLYNEQFF. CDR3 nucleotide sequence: TGTGCCAGTAACCCGGGGTTGTACAATGAGCAGTTCTTC.

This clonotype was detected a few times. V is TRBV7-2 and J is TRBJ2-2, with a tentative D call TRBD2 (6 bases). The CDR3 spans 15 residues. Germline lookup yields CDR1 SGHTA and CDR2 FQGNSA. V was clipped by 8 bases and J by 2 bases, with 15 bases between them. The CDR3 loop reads CASPPEGLNTGELFF. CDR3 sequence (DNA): TGTGCCAGCCCCCCGGAGGGGCTCAACACCGGGGAGCTGTTTTTT.

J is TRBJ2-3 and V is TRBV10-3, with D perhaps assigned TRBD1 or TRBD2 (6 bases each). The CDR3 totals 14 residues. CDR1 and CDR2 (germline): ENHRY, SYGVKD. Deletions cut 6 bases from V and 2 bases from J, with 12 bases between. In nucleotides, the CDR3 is TGTGCCATCAGGGAAGGGGGGTTCACAGATACGCAGTATTTT. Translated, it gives CAIREGGFTDTQYF.

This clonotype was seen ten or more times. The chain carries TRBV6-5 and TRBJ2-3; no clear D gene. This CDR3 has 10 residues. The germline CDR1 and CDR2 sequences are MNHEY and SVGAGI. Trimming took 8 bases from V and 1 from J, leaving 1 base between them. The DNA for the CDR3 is TGTGCCAGCGGCACAGATACGCAGTATTTT. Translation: CASGTDTQYF.

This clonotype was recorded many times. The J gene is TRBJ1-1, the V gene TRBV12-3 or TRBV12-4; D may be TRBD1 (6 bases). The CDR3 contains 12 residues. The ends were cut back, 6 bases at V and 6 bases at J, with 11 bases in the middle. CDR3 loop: CASRGGIPEAFF. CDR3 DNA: TGTGCCAGCAGAGGGGGAATCCCTGAAGCTTTCTTT.